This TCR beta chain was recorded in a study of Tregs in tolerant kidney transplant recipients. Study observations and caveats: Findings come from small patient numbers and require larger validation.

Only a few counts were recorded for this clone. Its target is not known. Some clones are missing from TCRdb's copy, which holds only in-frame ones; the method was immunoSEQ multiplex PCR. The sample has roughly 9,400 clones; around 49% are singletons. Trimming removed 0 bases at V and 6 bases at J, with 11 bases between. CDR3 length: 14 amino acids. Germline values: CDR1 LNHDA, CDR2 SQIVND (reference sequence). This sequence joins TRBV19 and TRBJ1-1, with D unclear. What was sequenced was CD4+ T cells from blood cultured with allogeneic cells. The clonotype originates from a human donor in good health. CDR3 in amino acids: CASSIDITTAEAFF. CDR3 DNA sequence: TGTGCCAGTAGTATAGATATTACCACAGCTGAAGCTTTCTTT.